This T cell receptor beta chain was identified during a study of shared clonotypes between healthy human individuals. Germline V gene sequence: CDR1 LNHNV, CDR2 YYDKDF (reference sequence). The length of the CDR3 is 15 residues. The V and J ends lost 2 bases and 1 base, in that order; junction bases with no gene match: 5. Selected positively for CCR7 and CD45RO-negative, naive CD8 cells excluded terminally differentiated effector memory CD45RA+ cells. Study donors comprised healthy, HIV-negative adults devoid of recent acute infection or vaccination. Assay: immunoSEQ multiplex PCR; the TCRdb copy retains only in-frame clones and omits some. In the table there are about 2.1 million clones, about 94% of which are singletons.

The sample was naive CD8+ T cells from PBMCs. This chain joins TRBV15 and TRBJ2-7, with 7 nucleotides matching TRBD1. The sequence was collected from a man aged 18 to 35 in good health. Some clones in this sample may be carry-over from other donors' samples. This chain's CDR3 is CATSRRPGQSYEQYF. CDR3 DNA: TGTGCCACCAGCAGACGACCGGGACAGTCCTACGAGCAGTACTTC.